These T cell receptor beta chains were read from a single sample in a study of a mutant IDH1 vaccine in newly diagnosed glioma. These TCRs' antigens remain unknown. Profiling relied on immunoSEQ multiplex PCR, and the TCRdb table lists in-frame clones only, not all of them. The sample carries over 25,000 clones, roughly 90% recorded once. The sequences come from PBMCs, collected from a glioma patient whose treatment included an IDH1 peptide vaccine. These receptors were collected from a middle-aged man with glioma. Each CDR3 is given with its conserved first and last residue. A D gene is named only where the DNA matches it firmly. Clone sizes are given selectively: once, few, many, or a class where the clone is expanded.

D,V,J,size,DNA,CDR3
-,TRBV9,TRBJ2-5,-,TGTGCCAGCAGCGTAGGGGGCGGACCTACACAAGAGACCCAGTACTTC,CASSVGGGPTQETQYF
-,TRBV19,TRBJ1-1,-,TGTGCCAGTAATCGGGGAGGGGAGGTGGCTTTCTTT,CASNRGGEVAFF
-,TRBV5-6,TRBJ2-2,-,TGTGCCAGCAGCTTGGTATCGAGTGGGAACGGGGAGCTGTTTTTT,CASSLVSSGNGELFF
-,TRBV19,TRBJ1-3,-,TGTGCCAGTAGAGGTCGGGGTATGGCTGGAAACACCATATATTTT,CASRGRGMAGNTIYF
-,TRBV7-8,TRBJ2-5,-,TGTGCCAGCAGCTTCAGTGGAGAGACCCAGTACTTC,CASSFSGETQYF
-,TRBV5-6,TRBJ2-2,-,TGTGCCAGCAGCCCTAACACGGGAGACCACAACACCGGGGAGCTGTTTTTT,CASSPNTGDHNTGELFF
-,TRBV28,TRBJ2-5,once,TGTGCCAGCAGTTTAGCGGGGGCTCAAGAGACCCAGTACTTC,CASSLAGAQETQYF
TRBD1,TRBV10-1,TRBJ1-3,-,TGCGCCAGCAGGCCGACAGGGACTGGAAACACCATATATTTT,CASRPTGTGNTIYF
-,TRBV7-9,TRBJ2-3,-,TGTGCCAGCAGCTCCTACGGTAGAACGACAGATACGCAGTATTTT,CASSSYGRTTDTQYF
-,TRBV2,TRBJ1-5,-,TGTGCCAGCAGTGGAGGGCTGATCAATCAGCCCCAGCATTTT,CASSGGLINQPQHF
-,TRBV4-3,TRBJ1-2,-,TGCGCCAGCAGCCAAGATATTAGGGTCTATGGCTACACCTTC,CASSQDIRVYGYTF
-,TRBV19,TRBJ1-5,-,TGTGCCAGTAGTGGTGGACAGCCATATAGCAATCAGCCCCAGCATTTT,CASSGGQPYSNQPQHF
-,TRBV21-1,TRBJ2-7,-,TGTGCCAGCAGCCTCATTTCGGACAGGGCCTACGAGCAGTACTTC,CASSLISDRAYEQYF
TRBD1,TRBV6-5,TRBJ1-2,few,TGTGCCAGCAGTTACATTCGGACAGGGGGAGGCTATGGCTACACCTTC,CASSYIRTGGGYGYTF
-,TRBV19,TRBJ1-4,-,TGTGCCAGTAGTCCCTCCTCCGGGGGAACTAATGAAAAACTGTTTTTT,CASSPSSGGTNEKLFF
-,TRBV21-1,TRBJ2-3,-,TGTGCCAGCAGCAAGCCCACAGGGGTTAACACAGATACGCAGTATTTT,CASSKPTGVNTDTQYF
TRBD1,TRBV6-1,TRBJ1-2,-,TGTGCCAGCAGCCCAACAACAGGGGGCGGATATGGCTACACCTTC,CASSPTTGGGYGYTF
-,TRBV7-9,TRBJ1-1,-,TGTGCCAGCAGCTTAGTTCCGATCGCCCTGAACACTGAAGCTTTCTTT,CASSLVPIALNTEAFF
TRBD2,TRBV7-6,TRBJ2-2,-,TGTGCCAGCAGCTTAATAACGATGCGGGAGGGCCGGAACGGGGAGCTGTTTTTT,CASSLITMREGRNGELFF
-,TRBV10-3,TRBJ2-1,few,TGTGCCACCGAGGGACCCGGAGGTAGTGAGCAGTTCTTC,CATEGPGGSEQFF
TRBD1,TRBV2,TRBJ1-1,-,TGTGCCAGCAGGGTTCTGACAGGGATATTCGGAGCTTTCTTT,CASRVLTGIFGAFF
-,TRBV4-2,TRBJ2-5,-,TGTGCCAGCAGCCAAGAAGGCGGTGGTCGAGAGACCCAGTACTTC,CASSQEGGGRETQYF
-,TRBV19,TRBJ2-3,-,TGTGCCAGCACTCGAGGGGACCCCACGGATACGCAGTATTTT,CASTRGDPTDTQYF
-,TRBV28,TRBJ1-1,-,TGTGCCAGCAGTTTTAAGTCCTCGAACACTGAAGCTTTCTTT,CASSFKSSNTEAFF
TRBD2,TRBV28,TRBJ2-1,-,TGTGCCAGCAGTTTTCAAGCGGGAGTGAATGAGCAGTTCTTC,CASSFQAGVNEQFF
TRBD1,TRBV7-2,TRBJ1-2,few,TGTGCCAGCAGCGGGAACAGGGGGACGGGAGCCTACACCTTC,CASSGNRGTGAYTF
-,TRBV29-1,TRBJ2-2,few,TGCAGCGTTGCGTACCTCGACCGGGAGCTGTTTTTT,CSVAYLDRELFF
-,TRBV11-2,TRBJ1-4,-,TGTGCCAGCAGCTCGCTTGGGGCCCCCACTGAAAAACTGTTTTTT,CASSSLGAPTEKLFF
-,TRBV28,TRBJ2-7,-,TGTGCCAGCAGTTTATGGGCCTTGAAAGTCGACGAGCAGTACTTC,CASSLWALKVDEQYF
TRBD2,TRBV6-5,TRBJ2-7,-,TGTGCCAGCAGTTCCCACGGGAGCGGGACGACCTACTTC,CASSSHGSGTTYF
-,TRBV5-1,TRBJ1-4,once,TGCGCCAGCAGCTTGGGGGGATTTAATGAAAAACTGTTTTTT,CASSLGGFNEKLFF
-,TRBV28,TRBJ1-1,-,TGTGCCAGCACCTTAGGACGGTACACTGAAGCTTTCTTT,CASTLGRYTEAFF
-,TRBV15,TRBJ1-2,few,TGTGCCACCAGCAGAGAGGACGGAAACTATGGCTACACCTTC,CATSREDGNYGYTF
-,TRBV6-6,TRBJ1-1,-,TGTGCCAGCAGTTACTCTCTCTCAGGTATGGACACTGAAGCTTTCTTT,CASSYSLSGMDTEAFF
TRBD2,TRBV4-2,TRBJ2-3,-,TGTGCCAGCAGCCACGATCTAGCGGGAGCTAATACGCAGTATTTT,CASSHDLAGANTQYF
-,TRBV6-5,TRBJ1-1,few,TGTGCCAGCAGTTACAGTTCCGGGGACACTGAAGCTTTCTTT,CASSYSSGDTEAFF
-,TRBV28,TRBJ1-2,-,TGTGCCAGCAGTTGGATCATAGGACGGTCGAACTATGGCTACACCTTC,CASSWIIGRSNYGYTF
TRBD2,TRBV6-5,TRBJ2-1,-,TGTGCCAGCAGTTCTGAGCGGGAGCCACCTTACAATGAGCAGTTCTTC,CASSSEREPPYNEQFF
-,TRBV9,TRBJ2-1,-,TGTGCCAGCAGCGCCTCCGGGACCGCCCGCAATGAGCAGTTCTTC,CASSASGTARNEQFF
-,TRBV7-7,TRBJ2-2,few,TGTGCTAGCAGCTTCGACCCCGGGGACGGGGAGCTGTTTTTT,CASSFDPGDGELFF
-,TRBV5-4,TRBJ2-3,once,TGTGCCAGCAGCTTCCTCCAGGGACCGGGCACAGATACGCAGTATTTT,CASSFLQGPGTDTQYF
-,TRBV30,TRBJ2-7,-,TGTGCCTGGACCCGACAGACGGGACACGAGCAGTACTTC,CAWTRQTGHEQYF
-,TRBV13,TRBJ2-6,-,TGTGCCAGCAGCCCTCCAGGGGGGTCCTCTGGGGCCAACGTCCTGACTTTC,CASSPPGGSSGANVLTF
TRBD1,TRBV4-1,TRBJ1-6,-,TGCGCCAGCAGCCAGCTGGGGACAGTCAGGGGACCCCTCCACTTT,CASSQLGTVRGPLHF
TRBD2,TRBV5-1,TRBJ2-2,-,TGCGCCAGCAGCCCCCGTTCTAGCGGGAACACCGGGGAGCTGTTTTTT,CASSPRSSGNTGELFF
TRBD1,TRBV15,TRBJ2-7,-,TGTGCCACCAGCAGCCGGGACAGGGGCCACGAGCAGTACTTC,CATSSRDRGHEQYF
-,TRBV7-2,TRBJ1-5,-,TGTGCCAGCAGCCCCCTCGTCGGACCGTCGGCCCAGCATTTT,CASSPLVGPSAQHF
-,TRBV5-5,TRBJ1-2,-,TGTGCCAGCAGCCTGGGGGCGGGCAGTAGTAACTATGGCTACACCTTC,CASSLGAGSSNYGYTF
-,TRBV5-1,TRBJ1-6,-,TGCGCCAGCAGCCATGCAGGGAATCATAATTCACCCCTCCACTTT,CASSHAGNHNSPLHF
TRBD1,TRBV28,TRBJ1-6,-,TGTGCCAGCAGTTCACCCGGGACAGGCGTCTATAATTCACCCCTCCACTTT,CASSSPGTGVYNSPLHF
-,TRBV7-9,TRBJ2-1,-,TGTGCCAGCAGCCAGATGGAGAATGAGCAGTTCTTC,CASSQMENEQFF
-,TRBV5-6,TRBJ1-1,-,TGTGCCAGCAGCTTAATAAACACTGAAGCTTTCTTT,CASSLINTEAFF
-,TRBV21-1,TRBJ2-2,-,TGTGCCAGCAGCCCCTGCCGCTTGGGGGTAAGGGGCACCGGGGAGCTGTTTTTT,CASSPCRLGVRGTGELFF
TRBD1,TRBV11-3,TRBJ2-7,-,TGTGCCAGCAGCTTAGATTCCAGGGGGCGCGAGCAGTACTTC,CASSLDSRGREQYF
-,TRBV27,TRBJ1-6,-,TGTGCCAGCAGGGCGGGCTCCTATAATTCACCCCTCCACTTT,CASRAGSYNSPLHF
TRBD2,TRBV6-6,TRBJ2-3,-,TGTGCCAGCAGTTACCCAGAAGCGGGAGTAGCAGATACGCAGTATTTT,CASSYPEAGVADTQYF
-,TRBV5-4,TRBJ1-2,-,TGTGCCAGCAGCTTGGGGAACGGGGACTATGGCTACACCTTC,CASSLGNGDYGYTF
TRBD2,TRBV25-1,TRBJ2-1,-,TGTGCCAGCAGTGCCCTAGCGGGAGGGCCGAATGAGCAGTTCTTC,CASSALAGGPNEQFF
-,TRBV11-2,TRBJ2-3,-,TGTGCCAGCAGCCCTCGGTCGCGGGTTAGCACAGATACGCAGTATTTT,CASSPRSRVSTDTQYF